Described below is a single TCR beta chain sequence and its context. The target antigen is unknown. This sample stems from a study of T cell responses to AZD1222 COVID-19 vaccine. V was clipped by 3 bases and J by 2 bases, with 15 bases between them. Per germline, CDR1 SGDLS and CDR2 YYNGEE. There are 15 residues in the CDR3. Researchers grouped second doses given at about 4 or about 12 weeks into one pool. Study conclusions and caveats: Only a handful of people who got AZD1222 tested seropositive at baseline. The donor group comprised mostly white British people and more females; the analysis possibly underestimated clonal diversity. Repertoires were collected only later (after the peak T cell response had occurred).

Here immunoSEQ multiplex PCR was the method, and the copy in TCRdb shows in-frame clones only, minus some. The sample includes around 80,000 clones, 70% to 90% of them seen just once. The chain has TRBV9 and TRBJ2-7; unclear D gene. The TCR was taken from an adult who received the AZD1222 COVID-19 vaccine. This material consisted of peripheral blood, taken 28 days after the second AZD1222 dose. CDR3 sequence (DNA): TGTGCCAGCAGCGCCTTTTTGGGGTACCCCTACGAGCAGTACTTC. Protein sequence: CASSAFLGYPYEQYF.